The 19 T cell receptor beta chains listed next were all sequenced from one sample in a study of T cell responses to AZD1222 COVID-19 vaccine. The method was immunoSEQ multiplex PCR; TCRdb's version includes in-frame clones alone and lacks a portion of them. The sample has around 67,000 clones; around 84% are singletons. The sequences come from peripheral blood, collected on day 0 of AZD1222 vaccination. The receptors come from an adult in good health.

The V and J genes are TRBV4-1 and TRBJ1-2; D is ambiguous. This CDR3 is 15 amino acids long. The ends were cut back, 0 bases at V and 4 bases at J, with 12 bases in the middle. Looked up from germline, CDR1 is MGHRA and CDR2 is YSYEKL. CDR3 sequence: CASSQDRWLGYGYTF. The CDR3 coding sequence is TGCGCCAGCAGCCAAGATAGGTGGCTGGGCTATGGCTACACCTTC.

CDR3 sequence reads: CASSQVYLTGGGVDYGYTF. In DNA form, the CDR3 reads TGTGCCAGCAGCCAAGTTTACCTGACAGGGGGCGGGGTGGACTATGGCTACACCTTC. V is TRBV4-2 and J is TRBJ1-2, with TRBD1 matching 10 bases. V lost 1 base to trimming and J lost 3 bases; unmatched junction nucleotides: 14. This CDR3 spans 19 amino acids. CDR1 and CDR2 (germline): LGHNA, YNFKEQ.

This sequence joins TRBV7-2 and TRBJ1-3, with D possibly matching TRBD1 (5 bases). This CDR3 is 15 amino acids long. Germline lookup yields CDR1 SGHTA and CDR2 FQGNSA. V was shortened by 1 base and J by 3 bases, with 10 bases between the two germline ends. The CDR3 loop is CASSLGGYGGNTIYF. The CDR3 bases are TGTGCCAGCAGCTTAGGGGGGTACGGTGGAAACACCATATATTTT.

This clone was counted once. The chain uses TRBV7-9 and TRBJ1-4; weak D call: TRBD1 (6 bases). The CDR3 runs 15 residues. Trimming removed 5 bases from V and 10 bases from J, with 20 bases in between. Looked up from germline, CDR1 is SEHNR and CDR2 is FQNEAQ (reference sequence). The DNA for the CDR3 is TGTGCCAGCAGCCCGGGCTTACAGGGCATCGGAAAACTGTTTTTT. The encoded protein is CASSPGLQGIGKLFF. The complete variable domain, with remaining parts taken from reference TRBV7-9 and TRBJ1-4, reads DTGVSQNPRHKITKRGQNVTFRCDPISEHNRLYWYRQTLGQGPEFLTYFQNEAQLEKSRLLSDRFSAERPKGSFSTLEIQRTEQGDSAMYLCASSPGLQGIGKLFFGSGTQLSVL.

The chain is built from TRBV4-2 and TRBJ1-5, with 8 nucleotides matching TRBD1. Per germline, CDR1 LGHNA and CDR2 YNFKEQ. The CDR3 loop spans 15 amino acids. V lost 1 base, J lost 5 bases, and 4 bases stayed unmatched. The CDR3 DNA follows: TGTGCCAGCAGCCAAGTGGGACAGGTAGATCAGCCCCAGCATTTT. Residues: CASSQVGQVDQPQHF.

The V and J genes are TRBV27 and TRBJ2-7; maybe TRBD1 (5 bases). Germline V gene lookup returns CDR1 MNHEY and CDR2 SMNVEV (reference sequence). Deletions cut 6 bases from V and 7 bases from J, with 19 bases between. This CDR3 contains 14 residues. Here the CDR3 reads CASRPPGKGWEQYF. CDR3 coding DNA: TGTGCCAGCAGGCCGCCAGGGAAGGGGTGGGAGCAGTACTTC.

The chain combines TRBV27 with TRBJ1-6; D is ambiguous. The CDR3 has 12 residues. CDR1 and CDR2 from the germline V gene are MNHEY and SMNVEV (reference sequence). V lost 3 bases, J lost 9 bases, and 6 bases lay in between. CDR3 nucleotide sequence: TGTGCCAGCAGTTTCTACCGTTCACCCCTCCACTTT. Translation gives CASSFYRSPLHF.

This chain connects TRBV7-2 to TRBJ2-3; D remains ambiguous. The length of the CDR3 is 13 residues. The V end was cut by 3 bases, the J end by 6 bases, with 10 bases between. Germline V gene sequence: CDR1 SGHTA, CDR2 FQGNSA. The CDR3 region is CASSFQVQDTQYF. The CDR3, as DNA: TGTGCCAGCAGCTTTCAGGTACAGGATACGCAGTATTTT. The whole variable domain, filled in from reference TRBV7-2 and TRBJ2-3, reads GAGVSQSPSNKVTEKGKDVELRCDPISGHTALYWYRQSLGQGLEFLIYFQGNSAPDKSGLPSDRFSAERTGGSVSTLTIQRTQQEDSAVYLCASSFQVQDTQYFGPGTRLTVL.

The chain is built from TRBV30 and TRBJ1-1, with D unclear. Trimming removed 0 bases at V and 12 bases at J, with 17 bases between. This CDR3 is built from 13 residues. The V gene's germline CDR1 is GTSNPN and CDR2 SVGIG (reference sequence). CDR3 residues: CAWSVIRRVETFF. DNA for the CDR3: TGTGCCTGGAGTGTAATCAGGCGGGTGGAAACTTTCTTT.

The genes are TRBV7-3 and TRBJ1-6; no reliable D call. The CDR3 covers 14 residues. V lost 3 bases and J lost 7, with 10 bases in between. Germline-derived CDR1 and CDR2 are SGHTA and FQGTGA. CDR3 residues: CASSLQSRNSPLHF. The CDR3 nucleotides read TGTGCCAGCAGCTTGCAGAGTAGGAATTCACCCCTCCACTTT.

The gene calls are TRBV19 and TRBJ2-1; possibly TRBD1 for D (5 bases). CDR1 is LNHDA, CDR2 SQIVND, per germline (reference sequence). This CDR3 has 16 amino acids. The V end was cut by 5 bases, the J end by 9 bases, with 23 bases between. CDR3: CASSLRSGRVWSEQFF. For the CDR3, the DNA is TGTGCCAGTAGTTTAAGGAGTGGCAGGGTATGGAGTGAGCAGTTCTTC.

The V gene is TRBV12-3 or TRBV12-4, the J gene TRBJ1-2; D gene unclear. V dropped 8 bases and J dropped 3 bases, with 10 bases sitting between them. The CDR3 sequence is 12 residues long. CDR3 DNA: TGTGCCAGCCGATATAGGTACTATGGCTACACCTTC. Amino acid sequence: CASRYRYYGYTF.

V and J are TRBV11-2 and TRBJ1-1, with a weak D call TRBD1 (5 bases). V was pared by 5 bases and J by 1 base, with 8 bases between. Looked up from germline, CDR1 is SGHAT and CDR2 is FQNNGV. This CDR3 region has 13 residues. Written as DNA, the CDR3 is TGTGCCAGCAGCCCAGGGACGAACACTGAAGCTTTCTTT. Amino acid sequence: CASSPGTNTEAFF. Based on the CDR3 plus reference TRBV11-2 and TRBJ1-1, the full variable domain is EAGVAQSPRYKIIEKRQSVAFWCNPISGHATLYWYQQILGQGPKLLIQFQNNGVVDDSQLPKDRFSAERLKGVDSTLKIQPAKLEDSAVYLCASSPGTNTEAFFGQGTRLTVV.

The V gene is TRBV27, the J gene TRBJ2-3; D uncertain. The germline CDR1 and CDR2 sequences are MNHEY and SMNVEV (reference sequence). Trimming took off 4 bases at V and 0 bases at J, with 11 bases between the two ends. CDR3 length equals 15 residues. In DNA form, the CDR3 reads TGTGCCAGCAGTTATCGGGTCAGAAGCACAGATACGCAGTATTTT. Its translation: CASSYRVRSTDTQYF.

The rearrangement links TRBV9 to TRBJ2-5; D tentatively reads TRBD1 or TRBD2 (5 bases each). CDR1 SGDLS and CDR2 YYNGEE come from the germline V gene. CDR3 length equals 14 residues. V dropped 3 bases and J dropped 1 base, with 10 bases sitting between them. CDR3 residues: CASSATGTQETQYF. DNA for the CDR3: TGTGCCAGCAGCGCGACCGGGACCCAAGAGACCCAGTACTTC. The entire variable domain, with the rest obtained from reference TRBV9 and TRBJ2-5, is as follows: DSGVTQTPKHLITATGQRVTLRCSPRSGDLSVYWYQQSLDQGLQFLIQYYNGEERAKGNILERFSAQQFPDLHSELNLSSLELGDSALYFCASSATGTQETQYFGPGTRLLVL.

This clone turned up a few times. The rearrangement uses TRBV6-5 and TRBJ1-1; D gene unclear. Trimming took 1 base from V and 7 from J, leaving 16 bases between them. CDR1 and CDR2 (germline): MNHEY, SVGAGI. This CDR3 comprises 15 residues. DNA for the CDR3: TGTGCCAGCAGTTACTTAGGATCACACCCGGTTGAAGCTTTCTTT. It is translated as CASSYLGSHPVEAFF.

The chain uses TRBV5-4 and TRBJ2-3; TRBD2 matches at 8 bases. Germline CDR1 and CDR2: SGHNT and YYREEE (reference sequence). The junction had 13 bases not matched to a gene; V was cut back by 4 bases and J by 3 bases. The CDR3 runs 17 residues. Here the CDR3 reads CASSGGNPGLVTDTQYF. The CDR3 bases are TGTGCCAGCAGCGGGGGAAACCCGGGACTAGTGACAGATACGCAGTATTTT.

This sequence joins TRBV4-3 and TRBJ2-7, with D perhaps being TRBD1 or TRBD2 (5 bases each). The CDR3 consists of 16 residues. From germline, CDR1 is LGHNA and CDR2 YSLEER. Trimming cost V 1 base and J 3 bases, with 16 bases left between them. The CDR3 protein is CASSQGKYGGHYEQYF. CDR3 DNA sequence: TGCGCCAGCAGCCAAGGAAAATACGGAGGACACTACGAGCAGTACTTC.

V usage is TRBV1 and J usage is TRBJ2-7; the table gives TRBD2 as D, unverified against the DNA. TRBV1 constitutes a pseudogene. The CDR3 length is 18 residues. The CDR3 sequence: CTSSQKTSGRTSSYEQYF. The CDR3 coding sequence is TGCACCAGCAGCCAAAAGACTAGCGGGAGGACGAGCTCCTACGAGCAGTACTTC.